Shown below are 10 T cell receptor beta chains from a single sample sequenced in a study of blood T cell repertoires in COVID-19. The method was immunoSEQ multiplex PCR; TCRdb's version includes in-frame clones alone and lacks a portion of them. This table holds about 120,000 clones, around 86% found once. The sequencing input was peripheral blood. The receptor source for this set is a man aged 35 to 55 with acute or convalescent COVID-19.

The chain couples TRBV10-3 to TRBJ2-1; 7 bases match TRBD1. This CDR3 has 13 residues. Per the germline V gene, CDR1 is ENHRY and CDR2 is SYGVKD. V trimming: 10 bases; J trimming: 6 bases; junction bases outside the gene matches: 9. For the CDR3, the DNA is TGTGCCACCTCGACAGGGCAGGGCAATGAGCAGTTCTTC. This codes for CATSTGQGNEQFF.

The chain is built from TRBV2 and TRBJ1-1; D unresolved. Deletions cut 6 bases from V and 1 base from J, with 12 bases between. The CDR3 covers 14 residues. Looked up from germline, CDR1 is SNHLY and CDR2 is FYNNEI. CDR3 nucleotides: TGTGCCAGCAGGGCCCCGACACAGAACACTGAAGCTTTCTTT. It specifies CASRAPTQNTEAFF.

The J gene is TRBJ2-1, the V gene TRBV10-3, with 11 nucleotides matching TRBD2. The ends lost 3 bases at V and 0 bases at J; junction bases unmatched: 7. Per germline, CDR1 ENHRY and CDR2 SYGVKD. There are 18 residues in the CDR3. CDR3: CAISDGASGRSSYNEQFF. In DNA form, the CDR3 reads TGTGCCATCAGTGACGGGGCTAGCGGGAGGAGCTCCTACAATGAGCAGTTCTTC.

The J gene is TRBJ2-3, the V gene TRBV4-2; 10 bases map to TRBD2. The germline V gene has CDR1 LGHNA and CDR2 YNFKEQ. The CDR3 has 16 amino acids. V was clipped by 2 bases and J by 2 bases; unmatched bases: 4. CDR3 region: CASSQLSGGATDTQYF. CDR3 nucleotide sequence: TGTGCCAGCAGCCAACTAAGCGGGGGGGCCACAGATACGCAGTATTTT.

This sequence joins TRBV2 and TRBJ2-3; 11 bases agree with TRBD2. J was trimmed by 9 bases and V by 7 bases; bases with no gene match: 15. This CDR3 is 16 amino acids long. Germline V gene lookup returns CDR1 SNHLY and CDR2 FYNNEI. CDR3 sequence reads: CASIRPHSGGAGTQYF. The CDR3 DNA reads TGTGCCAGCATCCGACCCCATAGCGGGGGGGCCGGGACGCAGTATTTT.

V gene TRBV11-2 combines with J gene TRBJ2-2, with D perhaps TRBD2 (5 bases). The length of the CDR3 is 16 residues. CDR1 and CDR2 (germline): SGHAT, FQNNGV. The V end was cut by 2 bases, the J end by 7 bases, with 17 bases between. In DNA, the CDR3 is TGTGCCAGCAGCTTAATGGCAAACCGGGGTGGCGGGGAGCTGTTTTTT. Its translation: CASSLMANRGGGELFF.

The chain joins TRBV6-5 to TRBJ2-7; 9 nucleotides line up with TRBD1. CDR1 and CDR2 from the germline V gene are MNHEY and SVGAGI. V lost 8 bases, J lost 5 bases, and 10 bases stayed unmatched. This CDR3 contains 14 residues. The CDR3 reads CASARDRAFHEQYF. Written as DNA, the CDR3 is TGTGCCAGCGCCCGGGACAGGGCTTTCCACGAGCAGTACTTC.

The rearrangement links TRBV5-4 to TRBJ2-7; 11 bases match TRBD2. In germline, CDR1 is SGHNT, CDR2 YYREEE (reference sequence). The CDR3 contains 14 residues. The V segment lost 6 bases and the J segment 6 bases; nucleotides outside the gene matches: 8. The CDR3: CASTIAGGLSEQYF. CDR3 bases: TGTGCCAGCACCATAGCGGGGGGGCTCTCCGAGCAGTACTTC.

This clone turned up a few times. This chain connects TRBV6-5 to TRBJ1-2, with D hard to call. CDR1 and CDR2 (germline): MNHEY, SVGAGI. CDR3 length: 13 residues. V was cut by 6 bases and J by 1 base, with 9 bases left in between. This chain's CDR3 is CASSSTDNYGYTF. In nucleotides, the CDR3 is TGTGCCAGCAGCAGCACAGATAACTATGGCTACACCTTC.

The gene calls are TRBV18 and TRBJ1-5, with a weak D call TRBD1 (6 bases). The germline V gene has CDR1 KGHSH and CDR2 LQKENI. The CDR3 sequence is 13 residues long. The ends were cut back, 4 bases at V and 7 bases at J, with 11 bases in the middle. The CDR3 reads CASSQGVDQPQHF. The CDR3 DNA follows: TGTGCCAGCTCACAGGGGGTTGACCAGCCCCAGCATTTT.